This TCR beta chain was profiled in a study of blood T cell repertoires in COVID-19. Per the original data handling: Counts of nucleated cells, estimated from reference gene primer amplification, were obtained. Generated by immunoSEQ multiplex PCR, the TCRdb table keeps only in-frame clones and is missing some. V and J calls and clone size follow that table, whereas D and trimming were derived from the DNA. Here the sample spans hundreds of thousands of clones, approximately 86% being singletons. This CDR3 is built from 14 residues. Looked up from germline, CDR1 is SGHTA and CDR2 is FQGNSA. Trimming removed 5 bases from V and 9 bases from J, with 18 bases in between.

The chain uses TRBV7-2 and TRBJ2-3, with a weak D call TRBD2 (6 bases). The receptor's source is a woman aged 55-70 years with COVID-19, enrolled during active disease. The sample consisted of peripheral blood. The CDR3 reads CASSPGTFQGTQYF. The CDR3 region has the DNA TGTGCCAGCAGCCCCGGGACTTTCCAAGGCACGCAGTATTTT.